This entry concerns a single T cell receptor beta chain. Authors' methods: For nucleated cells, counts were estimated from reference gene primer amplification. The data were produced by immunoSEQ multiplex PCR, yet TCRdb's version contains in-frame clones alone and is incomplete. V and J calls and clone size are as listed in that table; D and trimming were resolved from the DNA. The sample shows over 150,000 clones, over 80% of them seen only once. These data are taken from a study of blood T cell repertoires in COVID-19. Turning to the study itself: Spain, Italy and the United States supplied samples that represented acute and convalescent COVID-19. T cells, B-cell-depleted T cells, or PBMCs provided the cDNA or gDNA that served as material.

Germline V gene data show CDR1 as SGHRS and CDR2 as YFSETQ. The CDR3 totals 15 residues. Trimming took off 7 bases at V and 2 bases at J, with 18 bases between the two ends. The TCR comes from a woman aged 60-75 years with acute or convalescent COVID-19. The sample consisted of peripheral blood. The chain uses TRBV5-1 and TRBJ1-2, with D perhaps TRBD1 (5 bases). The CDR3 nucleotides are TGCGCCAGCGGACGATCTCAGGGATTCAACTATGGCTACACCTTC. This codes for CASGRSQGFNYGYTF.